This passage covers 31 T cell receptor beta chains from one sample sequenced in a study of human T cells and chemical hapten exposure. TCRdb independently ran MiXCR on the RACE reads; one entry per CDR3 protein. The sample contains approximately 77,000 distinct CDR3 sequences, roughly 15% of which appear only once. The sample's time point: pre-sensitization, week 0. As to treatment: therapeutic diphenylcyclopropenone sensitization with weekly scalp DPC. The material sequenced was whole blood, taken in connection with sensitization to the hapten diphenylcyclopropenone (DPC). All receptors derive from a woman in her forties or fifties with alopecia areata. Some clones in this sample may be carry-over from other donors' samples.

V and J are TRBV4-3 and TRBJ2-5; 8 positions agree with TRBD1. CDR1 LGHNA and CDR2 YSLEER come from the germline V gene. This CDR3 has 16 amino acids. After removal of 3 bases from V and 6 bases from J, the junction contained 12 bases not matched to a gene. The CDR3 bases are TGCGCCAGCAGCCAGGAATGGACAGGGCCTACCCAGACCCAGTACTTC. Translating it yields CASSQEWTGPTQTQYF.

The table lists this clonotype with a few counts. This CDR3 reads CSARKTGNMNTEAFF. CDR3 DNA sequence: TGCAGTGCTAGGAAGACAGGGAACATGAACACTGAAGCTTTCTTT. The genes are TRBV20-1 and TRBJ1-1; 7 nucleotides line up with TRBD1. With V trimmed by 3 bases and J by 0 bases, 7 bases remained unmatched. CDR3 length: 15 amino acids. Germline V gene lookup returns CDR1 DFQATT and CDR2 SNEGSKA (reference sequence).

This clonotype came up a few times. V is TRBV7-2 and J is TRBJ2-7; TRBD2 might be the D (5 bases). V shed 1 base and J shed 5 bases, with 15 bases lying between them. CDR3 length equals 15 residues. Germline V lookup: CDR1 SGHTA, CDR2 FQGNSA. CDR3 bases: TGTGCCAGCAGCTTAGTATCGAGCCCCGGGGACGAGCAGTACTTC. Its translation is CASSLVSSPGDEQYF.

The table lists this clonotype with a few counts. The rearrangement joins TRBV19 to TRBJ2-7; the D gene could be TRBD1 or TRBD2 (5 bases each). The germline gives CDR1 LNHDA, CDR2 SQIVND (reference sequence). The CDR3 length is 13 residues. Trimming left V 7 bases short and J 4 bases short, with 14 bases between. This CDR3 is CASTPGPLYEQYF. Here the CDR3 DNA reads TGTGCCAGTACCCCGGGACCTTTATACGAGCAGTACTTC. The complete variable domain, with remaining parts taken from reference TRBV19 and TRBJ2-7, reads DGGITQSPKYLFRKEGQNVTLSCEQNLNHDAMYWYRQDPGQGLRLIYYSQIVNDFQKGDIAEGYSVSREKKESFPLTVTSAQKNPTAFYLCASTPGPLYEQYFGPGTRLTVT.

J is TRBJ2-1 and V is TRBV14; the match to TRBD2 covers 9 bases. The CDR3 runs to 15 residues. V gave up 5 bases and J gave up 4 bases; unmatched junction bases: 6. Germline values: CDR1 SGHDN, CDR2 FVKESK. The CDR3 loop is CASSKERGDYNEQFF. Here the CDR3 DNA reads TGTGCCAGCAGCAAGGAGCGGGGGGATTACAATGAGCAGTTCTTC.

Here the CDR3 reads CATSGRGISSGANVLTF. As DNA, the CDR3 is TGTGCCACCAGCGGCCGGGGAATAAGCTCTGGGGCCAACGTCCTGACTTTC. This chain links TRBV15 with TRBJ2-6; TRBD2 might be the D (5 bases). V was cut by 5 bases and J by 0 bases, with 14 bases left in between. The CDR3 sequence is 17 residues long. Germline V lookup: CDR1 LNHNV, CDR2 YYDKDF (reference sequence).

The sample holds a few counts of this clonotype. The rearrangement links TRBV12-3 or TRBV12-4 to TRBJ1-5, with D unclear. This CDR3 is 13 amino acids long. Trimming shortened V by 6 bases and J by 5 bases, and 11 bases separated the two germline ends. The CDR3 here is CASSSARYQPQHF. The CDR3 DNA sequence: TGTGCCAGCAGCTCCGCCCGCTATCAGCCCCAGCATTTT.

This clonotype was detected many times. The CDR3 region has the DNA TGTGCCAGTAGGCCGACGGACAAGTCCCTTTACAATGAGCAGTTCTTC. It translates to CASRPTDKSLYNEQFF. The chain uses TRBV19 and TRBJ2-1; possible D gene TRBD1, 5 bases. Trimming stripped 6 bases from V and 4 bases from J, with 19 bases between. The CDR3 is 16 amino acids. The germline gives CDR1 LNHDA, CDR2 SQIVND (reference sequence).

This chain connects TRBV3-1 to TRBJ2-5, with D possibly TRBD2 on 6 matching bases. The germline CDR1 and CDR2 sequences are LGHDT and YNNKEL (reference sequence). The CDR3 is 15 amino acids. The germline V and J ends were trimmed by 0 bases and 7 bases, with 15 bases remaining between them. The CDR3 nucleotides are TGTGCCAGCAGCCAAGATGTCGCTAGCGCGCGGACCCAGTACTTC. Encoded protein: CASSQDVASARTQYF.

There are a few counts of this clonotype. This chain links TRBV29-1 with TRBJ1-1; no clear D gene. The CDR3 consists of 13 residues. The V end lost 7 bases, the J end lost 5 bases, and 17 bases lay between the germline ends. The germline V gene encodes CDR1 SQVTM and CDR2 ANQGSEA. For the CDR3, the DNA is TGCAGCGCTGTGTTTGGGGTCGGGACTGAAGCTTTCTTT. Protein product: CSAVFGVGTEAFF.

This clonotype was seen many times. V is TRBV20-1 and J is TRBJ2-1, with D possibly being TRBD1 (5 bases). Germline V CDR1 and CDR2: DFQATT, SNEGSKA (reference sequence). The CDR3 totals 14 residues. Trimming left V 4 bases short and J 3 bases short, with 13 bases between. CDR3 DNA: TGCAGTGCTATGGTAGCAGGGATCTACAATGAGCAGTTCTTC. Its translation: CSAMVAGIYNEQFF.

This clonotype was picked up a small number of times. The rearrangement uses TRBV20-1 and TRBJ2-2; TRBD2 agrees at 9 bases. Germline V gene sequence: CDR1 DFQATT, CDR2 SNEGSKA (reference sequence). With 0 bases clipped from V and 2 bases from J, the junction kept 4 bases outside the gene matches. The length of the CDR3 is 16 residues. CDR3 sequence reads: CSARDLREGNTGELFF. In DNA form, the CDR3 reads TGCAGTGCTAGAGATTTGCGGGAGGGAAACACCGGGGAGCTGTTTTTT.

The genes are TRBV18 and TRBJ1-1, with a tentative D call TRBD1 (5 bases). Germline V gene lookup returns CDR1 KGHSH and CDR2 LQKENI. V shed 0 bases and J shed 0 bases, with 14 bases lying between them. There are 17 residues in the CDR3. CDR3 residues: CASSPPTAHIMNTEAFF. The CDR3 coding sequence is TGTGCCAGCTCACCACCGACAGCCCACATCATGAACACTGAAGCTTTCTTT.

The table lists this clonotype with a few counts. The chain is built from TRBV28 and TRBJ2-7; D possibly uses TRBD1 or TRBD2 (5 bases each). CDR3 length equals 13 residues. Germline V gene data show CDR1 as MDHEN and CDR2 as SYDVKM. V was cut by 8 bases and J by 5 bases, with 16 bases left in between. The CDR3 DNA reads TGTGCCAGCGGCCGGGGCTCCCCCCACGAGCAGTACTTC. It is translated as CASGRGSPHEQYF.

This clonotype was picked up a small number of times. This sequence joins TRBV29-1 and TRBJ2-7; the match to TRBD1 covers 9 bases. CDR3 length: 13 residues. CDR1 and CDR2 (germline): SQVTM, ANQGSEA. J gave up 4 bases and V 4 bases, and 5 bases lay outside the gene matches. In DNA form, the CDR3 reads TGCAGCGTTGGGACAGGGGTTGGGTACGAGCAGTACTTC. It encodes CSVGTGVGYEQYF.

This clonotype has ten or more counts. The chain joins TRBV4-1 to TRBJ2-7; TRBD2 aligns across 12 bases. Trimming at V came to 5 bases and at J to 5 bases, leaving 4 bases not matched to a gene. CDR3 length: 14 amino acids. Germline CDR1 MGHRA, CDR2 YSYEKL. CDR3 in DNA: TGCGCCAGCAGCTTGACTAGCGGGAGTGACGAGCAGTACTTC. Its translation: CASSLTSGSDEQYF.

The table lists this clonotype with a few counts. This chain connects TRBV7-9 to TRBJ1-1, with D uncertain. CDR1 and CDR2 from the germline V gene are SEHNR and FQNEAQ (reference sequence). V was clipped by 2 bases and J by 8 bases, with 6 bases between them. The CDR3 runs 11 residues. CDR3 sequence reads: CASSLLWEAFF. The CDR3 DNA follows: TGTGCCAGCAGCTTACTTTGGGAAGCTTTCTTT.

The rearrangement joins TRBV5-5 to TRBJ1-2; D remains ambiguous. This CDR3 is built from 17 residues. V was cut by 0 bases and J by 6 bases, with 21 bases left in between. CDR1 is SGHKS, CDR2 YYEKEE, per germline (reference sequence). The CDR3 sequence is CASSLVPGRLAGDGYTF. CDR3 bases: TGTGCCAGCAGCTTGGTGCCTGGCAGACTAGCGGGTGATGGCTACACCTTC.

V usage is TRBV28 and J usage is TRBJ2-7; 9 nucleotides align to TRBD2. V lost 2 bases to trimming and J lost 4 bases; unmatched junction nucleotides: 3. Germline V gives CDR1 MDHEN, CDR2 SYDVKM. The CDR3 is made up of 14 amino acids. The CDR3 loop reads CASSLKLAGYEQYF. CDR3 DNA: TGTGCCAGCAGTTTAAAACTAGCGGGTTACGAGCAGTACTTC.

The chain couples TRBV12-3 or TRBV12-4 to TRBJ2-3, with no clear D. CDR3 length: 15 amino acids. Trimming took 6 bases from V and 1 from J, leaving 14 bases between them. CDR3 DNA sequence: TGTGCCAGCAGACCACAAGGTCTAGGCACAGATACGCAGTATTTT. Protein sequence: CASRPQGLGTDTQYF.

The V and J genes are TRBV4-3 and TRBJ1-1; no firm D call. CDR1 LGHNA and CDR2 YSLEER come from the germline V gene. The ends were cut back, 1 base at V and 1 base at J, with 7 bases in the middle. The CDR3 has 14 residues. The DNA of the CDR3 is TGCGCCAGCAGCCAAGCTGTATGGAACACTGAAGCTTTCTTT. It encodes CASSQAVWNTEAFF.

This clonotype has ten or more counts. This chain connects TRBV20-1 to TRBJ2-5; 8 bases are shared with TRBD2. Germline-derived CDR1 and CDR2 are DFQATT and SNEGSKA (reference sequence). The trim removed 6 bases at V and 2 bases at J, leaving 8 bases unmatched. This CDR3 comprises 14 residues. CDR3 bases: TGCAGTGCCACTCCAGTAGCGGGGCAAGAGACCCAGTACTTC. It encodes CSATPVAGQETQYF.

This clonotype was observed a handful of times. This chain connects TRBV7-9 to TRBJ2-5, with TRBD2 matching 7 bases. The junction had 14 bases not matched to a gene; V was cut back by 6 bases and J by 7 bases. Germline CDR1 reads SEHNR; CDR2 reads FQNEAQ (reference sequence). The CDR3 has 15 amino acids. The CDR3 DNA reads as TGTGCCAGCAGGACTCCGGCGCGGGAGAAAGGGACCCAGTACTTC. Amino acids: CASRTPAREKGTQYF.

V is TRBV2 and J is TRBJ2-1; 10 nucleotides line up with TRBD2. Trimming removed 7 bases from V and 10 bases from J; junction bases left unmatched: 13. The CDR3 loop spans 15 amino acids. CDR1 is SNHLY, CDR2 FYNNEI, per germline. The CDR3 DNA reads TGTGCCAGCAATCCCCTAGCGGGAGCTACGAGGGAGCAGTTCTTC. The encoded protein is CASNPLAGATREQFF.

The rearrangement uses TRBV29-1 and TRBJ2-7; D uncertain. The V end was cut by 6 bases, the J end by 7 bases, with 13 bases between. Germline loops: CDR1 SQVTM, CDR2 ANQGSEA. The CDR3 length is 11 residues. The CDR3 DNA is TGCAGCGTCCGACCCCACGGGGAGCAGTACTTC. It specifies CSVRPHGEQYF.

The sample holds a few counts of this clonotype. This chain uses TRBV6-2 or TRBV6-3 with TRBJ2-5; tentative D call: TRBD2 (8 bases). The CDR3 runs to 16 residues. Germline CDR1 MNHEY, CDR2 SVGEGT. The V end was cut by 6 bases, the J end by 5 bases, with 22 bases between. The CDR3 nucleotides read TGTGCCAGCAGCCGAGGACTAGCAGGAGGGGGCGAGACCCAGTACTTC. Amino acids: CASSRGLAGGGETQYF.

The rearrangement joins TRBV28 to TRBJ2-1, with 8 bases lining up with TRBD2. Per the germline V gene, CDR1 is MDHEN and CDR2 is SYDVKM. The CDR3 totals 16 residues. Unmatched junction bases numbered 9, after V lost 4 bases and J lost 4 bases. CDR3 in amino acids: CASSSSGRRGYNEQFF. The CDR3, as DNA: TGTGCCAGCAGTTCCAGCGGGAGAAGGGGGTACAATGAGCAGTTCTTC.

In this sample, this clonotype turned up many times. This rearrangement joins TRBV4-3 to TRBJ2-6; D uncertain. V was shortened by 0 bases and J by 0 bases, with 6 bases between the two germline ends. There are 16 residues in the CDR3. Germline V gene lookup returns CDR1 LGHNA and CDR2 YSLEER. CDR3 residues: CASSQEWGSGANVLTF. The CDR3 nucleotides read TGCGCCAGCAGCCAAGAGTGGGGCTCTGGGGCCAACGTCCTGACTTTC.

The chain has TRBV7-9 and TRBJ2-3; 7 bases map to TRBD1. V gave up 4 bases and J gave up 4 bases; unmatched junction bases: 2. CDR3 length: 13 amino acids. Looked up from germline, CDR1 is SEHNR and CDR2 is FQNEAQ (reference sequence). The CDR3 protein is CASSWDSSDTQYF. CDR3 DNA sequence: TGTGCCAGCAGCTGGGACAGCTCAGATACGCAGTATTTT. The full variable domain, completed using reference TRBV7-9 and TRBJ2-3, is DTGVSQNPRHKITKRGQNVTFRCDPISEHNRLYWYRQTLGQGPEFLTYFQNEAQLEKSRLLSDRFSAERPKGSFSTLEIQRTEQGDSAMYLCASSWDSSDTQYFGPGTRLTVL.

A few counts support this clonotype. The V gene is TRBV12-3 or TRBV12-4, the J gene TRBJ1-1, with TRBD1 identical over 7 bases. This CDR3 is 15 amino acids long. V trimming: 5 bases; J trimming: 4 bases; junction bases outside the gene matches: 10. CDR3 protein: CASSHVTGVFTEAFF. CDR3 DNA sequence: TGTGCCAGCAGTCATGTCACAGGGGTATTCACTGAAGCTTTCTTT.

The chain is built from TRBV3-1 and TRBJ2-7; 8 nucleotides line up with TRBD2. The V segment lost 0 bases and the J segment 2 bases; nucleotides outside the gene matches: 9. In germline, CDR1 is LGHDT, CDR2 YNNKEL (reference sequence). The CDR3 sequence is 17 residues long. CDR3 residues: CASSQDPASGGTYEQYF. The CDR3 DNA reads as TGTGCCAGCAGCCAAGATCCGGCGAGCGGGGGTACCTACGAGCAGTACTTC.